Shown below are 4 T cell receptor beta chains from a single sample sequenced in a study of T cell responses to AZD1222 COVID-19 vaccine. This table comes from immunoSEQ multiplex PCR, and its TCRdb copy is limited to in-frame clones, with some not included. Here the sample spans fewer than 150,000 clones, 88% being singletons. Sequences were derived from peripheral blood, sampled 28 days after the second AZD1222 dose. The receptors derive from an adult who received the AZD1222 COVID-19 vaccine.

The genes are TRBV10-1 and TRBJ2-3; 9 nucleotides align to TRBD2. The CDR3 contains 15 residues. V shed 4 bases and J 1 base; nucleotides not matched to a gene: 3. Germline V CDR1 and CDR2: WNHNN, SYGVQD (reference sequence). DNA of the CDR3: TGCGCCAGCAGTGTTCGCGGGGGGGGCACAGATACGCAGTATTTT. It codes for CASSVRGGGTDTQYF.

The chain has TRBV7-9 and TRBJ2-7, with a possible D match to TRBD2 (6 bases). The CDR3 runs 17 residues. Germline CDR1 is SEHNR and CDR2 is FQNEAQ (reference sequence). The germline V and J ends were trimmed by 2 bases and 3 bases, with 20 bases remaining between them. CDR3 nucleotides: TGTGCCAGCAGCTTACCCACCGGGAACCGGAGGGGCTACGAGCAGTACTTC. Translation: CASSLPTGNRRGYEQYF.

This clone came up a few times. The chain joins TRBV29-1 to TRBJ2-3, with D possibly matching TRBD2 (6 bases). The germline V gene has CDR1 SQVTM and CDR2 ANQGSEA. This CDR3 has 14 residues. Trimming took off 5 bases at V and 0 bases at J, with 12 bases between the two ends. For the CDR3, the DNA is TGCAGCGTTCCATCTAGCGCTAGCACAGATACGCAGTATTTT. Protein sequence: CSVPSSASTDTQYF.

The chain is built from TRBV3-1 (or the pseudogene TRBV3-2) and TRBJ2-5; no reliable D call. In germline, CDR1 is LGHDT, CDR2 YNNKEL (reference sequence). The CDR3 length is 14 residues. Trimming stripped 4 bases from V and 6 bases from J, with 15 bases between. In nucleotides, the CDR3 is TGTGCCAGCAGCCCGGGCCCACTCGGGCAGACCCAGTACTTC. It codes for CASSPGPLGQTQYF.